This T cell receptor (beta chain) came from a study of cytomegalovirus exposure and HLA in healthy donors. On the study more broadly: One earlier analysis, a look at some 180 million T cells, found around 110 million unique TCR beta sequences. HLA-typed donors were the source of approximately 85 million unique TCRs held in an early data release.

This PCR relied on a set of 60 Vbeta primers and 13 Jbeta primers. Clones were read by immunoSEQ multiplex PCR, and TCRdb kept only the in-frame ones, dropping some. The table includes about 120,000 clones, roughly 70% detected once. Samples came from healthy bone marrow donors. The germline gives CDR1 SNHLY, CDR2 FYNNEI. This CDR3 region has 14 residues. Losses at the gene ends were 3 bases for V and 7 bases for J; bases not matched to a gene: 5. On this clone itself: Its matching antigen is unknown.

Study-wide results and limits: Prior analysis indicated that the majority of TCR beta V segments exhibited productivity approximately 87% or approximately 30% of the time.

The chain carries TRBV2 and TRBJ1-5; 8 nucleotides agree with TRBD1. Sequencing input: PBMCs. The source is a woman aged 18-29 years in good health and CMV-seronegative. The CDR3: CASSDGQGWQPQHF. The CDR3 coding sequence is TGTGCCAGCAGTGATGGACAGGGCTGGCAGCCCCAGCATTTT. Supplemented by reference TRBV2 and TRBJ1-5, the full variable domain reads EPEVTQTPSHQVTQMGQEVILRCVPISNHLYFYWYRQILGQKVEFLVSFYNNEISEKSEIFDDQFSVERPDGSNFTLKIRSTKLEDSAMYFCASSDGQGWQPQHFGDGTRLSIL.